The 31 T cell receptor beta chains below all came from one sample that was sequenced in a study of blood T cells in healthy people across ages. Primed by a sample-barcoded 5' primer and a J-beta primer mix, a second PCR proceeded for 7 to 11 cycles. TCRdb processed the 5' RACE reads anew with MiXCR; each CDR3 protein has one entry. The data show hundreds of thousands of distinct CDR3 sequences, with roughly 24% seen just once and around 3% held by the top ten. The same sample was also used in a study of T cells of mothers and their children.

Sequenced input: blood. The receptors were sampled from a boy between 10 and 17 years old in good health.

The table lists this clonotype with many counts. One junction end does not reproduce the germline sequence, and a read error may be involved. The CDR3 here is CASSLQGYSPLHF. The CDR3 DNA is TGTGCCAGCAGCTTACAGGGGTATTCTCCCCTCCACTTT. The chain employs TRBV7-9 and TRBJ1-6, with D possibly being TRBD1 (6 bases). The CDR3 runs 13 residues. Germline CDR1 SEHNR, CDR2 FQNEAQ (reference sequence).

The chain uses TRBV20-1 and TRBJ2-7, with 8 positions matching TRBD1. V lost 2 bases and J lost 6; bases outside the gene matches: 9. The CDR3 is 14 amino acids. Germline CDR1 reads DFQATT; CDR2 reads SNEGSKA (reference sequence). CDR3 region: CSARTRTGPSEQYF. The CDR3, as DNA: TGCAGTGCTAGAACCCGGACAGGGCCCAGCGAGCAGTACTTC.

This clonotype has more than one count but fewer than ten. The chain couples TRBV12-3 or TRBV12-4 to TRBJ2-7, with 11 bases matching TRBD1. Losses at the gene ends were 6 bases for V and 3 bases for J; bases not matched to a gene: 7. CDR3 length equals 15 residues. CDR3 sequence reads: CASSPRGQGGYEQYF. For the CDR3, the DNA is TGTGCCAGCAGCCCCCGGGGACAGGGGGGCTACGAGCAGTACTTC.

This clonotype is a singleton in its sample. This rearrangement joins TRBV18 to TRBJ2-1; the D call may be TRBD1 or TRBD2 (5 bases each). The CDR3 has 14 residues. Per the germline V gene, CDR1 is KGHSH and CDR2 is LQKENI. V was shortened by 3 bases and J by 7 bases, with 13 bases between the two germline ends. The CDR3 loop reads CASSPPGTANEQFF. CDR3 nucleotide sequence: TGTGCCAGCTCACCGCCCGGGACCGCTAATGAGCAGTTCTTC.

The rearrangement uses TRBV6-2 or TRBV6-3 and TRBJ2-1, with 8 positions matching TRBD2. The junction had 4 bases not matched to a gene; V was cut back by 6 bases and J by 0 bases. CDR3 length equals 15 residues. In germline, CDR1 is MNHEY, CDR2 SVGEGT. The CDR3 loop is CASRGTSPSYNEQFF. DNA of the CDR3: TGTGCCAGCAGGGGGACTAGTCCCTCCTACAATGAGCAGTTCTTC.

The chain joins TRBV20-1 to TRBJ1-3; the match to TRBD1 covers 8 bases. The CDR3 has 17 residues. Trimming removed 4 bases from V and 3 bases from J; junction bases left unmatched: 14. Germline values: CDR1 DFQATT, CDR2 SNEGSKA (reference sequence). The CDR3 spells CSATRQGMGFDGNTIYF. CDR3 sequence (DNA): TGCAGTGCTACGCGACAGGGGATGGGGTTTGATGGAAACACCATATATTTT.

A few counts support this clonotype. J is TRBJ1-1 and V is TRBV2; possibly TRBD1 for D (5 bases). The CDR3 has 15 amino acids. CDR1 is SNHLY, CDR2 FYNNEI, per germline. Trimming shortened V by 1 base and J by 3 bases, and 12 bases separated the two germline ends. CDR3 bases: TGTGCCAGCAGTGAAGGGCGGGGCCGGGACACTGAAGCTTTCTTT. It codes for CASSEGRGRDTEAFF.

This chain connects TRBV11-2 to TRBJ2-3; the D call may be TRBD1 or TRBD2 (6 bases each). Germline values: CDR1 SGHAT, CDR2 FQNNGV. The V end was cut by 1 base, the J end by 0 bases, with 14 bases between. There are 17 residues in the CDR3. CDR3 DNA sequence: TGTGCCAGCAGCTTAGTCCCGGGGGCATCGAGCACAGATACGCAGTATTTT. Translation: CASSLVPGASSTDTQYF.

This clonotype was counted between two and nine times. V usage is TRBV7-6 and J usage is TRBJ2-5; 11 bases align to TRBD2. The CDR3 length is 19 residues. Germline CDR1 is SGHVS and CDR2 is FNYEAQ. V lost 4 bases to trimming and J lost 2 bases; unmatched junction nucleotides: 15. CDR3 sequence (DNA): TGTGCCAGCAGCTCCAGACTAGCGGGGCGGCTGCGGGATCAAGAGACCCAGTACTTC. Its protein product is CASSSRLAGRLRDQETQYF.

The V and J genes are TRBV20-1 and TRBJ1-4, with 9 bases that match TRBD1. V lost 6 bases, J lost 8 bases, and 13 bases stayed unmatched. Germline V gives CDR1 DFQATT, CDR2 SNEGSKA (reference sequence). This CDR3 has 15 residues. The CDR3 loop reads CSAMPPGQGGEKLFF. The DNA for the CDR3 is TGCAGTGCCATGCCTCCGGGACAGGGTGGCGAAAAACTGTTTTTT.

The chain is built from TRBV27 and TRBJ2-5; 10 nucleotides line up with TRBD1. Gene TRBJ2-7 matches the end of the DNA better, so the J call may be wrong. This CDR3 spans 14 amino acids. The germline V gene has CDR1 MNHEY and CDR2 SMNVEV (reference sequence). In nucleotides, the CDR3 is TGTGCCAGCAGTTTACTCGGGACAGGGGACGAGCAGTACTTC. Protein: CASSLLGTGDEQYF.

The V and J genes are TRBV12-3 or TRBV12-4 and TRBJ1-2; TRBD1 aligns across 7 bases. V lost 7 bases, J lost 2 bases, and 7 bases stayed unmatched. The CDR3 loop spans 14 amino acids. This CDR3 reads CASIAGQLNYGYTF. In DNA form, the CDR3 reads TGTGCCAGCATTGCGGGACAGCTAAACTATGGCTACACCTTC.

This clonotype was picked up a small number of times. This chain links TRBV5-1 with TRBJ2-6; no clear D gene. This CDR3 has 18 amino acids. Germline CDR1 SGHRS, CDR2 YFSETQ. Trimming left V 4 bases short and J 0 bases short, with 17 bases between. DNA for the CDR3: TGCGCCAGCAGCCCCTTACCCCTTTCGGGCTCTGGGGCCAACGTCCTGACTTTC. This gives the protein CASSPLPLSGSGANVLTF.

This clonotype occurred a few times. The J gene is TRBJ2-5, the V gene TRBV28; D possibly corresponds to TRBD2 (6 bases). Judging by the DNA end, TRBJ2-1 fits better; the J call may be wrong. The CDR3 contains 14 residues. Germline V gene data show CDR1 as MDHEN and CDR2 as SYDVKM. CDR3 DNA sequence: TGTGCCAGCAGTTTACAGGGACTCCTTCGCGAGCAGTTCTTC. It is translated as CASSLQGLLREQFF.

This clonotype has just a few counts. This chain connects TRBV21-1 to TRBJ2-7. TRBV21-1 is noted as a pseudogene. The CDR3 has 21 residues. CDR3 nucleotide sequence: TGTGCCAGCAGCAAAGCGCATCGGTTAACGAGAGGTAGACGGAGCTCCTACGAGCAGTACTTC. Its translation is CASSKAHRLTRGRRSSYEQYF.

The V call is TRBV4-2, the J call TRBJ2-7; D may be TRBD1 (6 bases). Germline-derived CDR1 and CDR2 are LGHNA and YNFKEQ. The CDR3 is 15 amino acids. V lost 4 bases, J lost 0 bases, and 13 bases lay in between. The CDR3 loop is CASSPDREPSYEQYF. The DNA for the CDR3 is TGTGCCAGCAGCCCGGACAGAGAGCCCTCCTACGAGCAGTACTTC.

The chain combines TRBV27 with TRBJ2-1; no clear D gene. The end of the DNA aligns better with TRBJ2-7, so the J call may be wrong. The CDR3 is made up of 14 amino acids. Per germline, CDR1 MNHEY and CDR2 SMNVEV (reference sequence). For the CDR3, the DNA is TGTGCCAGCAGTTTAACTCCCGCCCTTGTTGAGCAGTACTTC. Its protein product is CASSLTPALVEQYF.

This clonotype was counted once. The CDR3 sequence: CASSIGEGGPDQPQHF. CDR3 DNA: TGTGCCAGCAGCATTGGGGAGGGGGGACCTGATCAGCCCCAGCATTTT. The V call is TRBV6-6, the J call TRBJ1-5; D possibly corresponds to TRBD1 (6 bases). The CDR3 totals 16 residues. Per the germline V gene, CDR1 is MNHNY and CDR2 is SVGAGI (reference sequence). V gave up 6 bases and J gave up 5 bases, with 20 bases separating them.

The chain carries TRBV28 and TRBJ2-7; D gene unclear. The V end was cut by 6 bases, the J end by 4 bases, with 10 bases between. The CDR3 is made up of 12 amino acids. CDR1 is MDHEN, CDR2 SYDVKM, per germline. The CDR3 loop is CASSTWRYEQYF. The CDR3 DNA reads TGTGCCAGCAGCACTTGGCGATACGAGCAGTACTTC.

The genes are TRBV5-5 and TRBJ2-3, with D possibly being TRBD1 (6 bases). V was trimmed by 1 base and J by 8 bases, leaving 14 bases between them. The CDR3 consists of 14 residues. Germline V gives CDR1 SGHKS, CDR2 YYEKEE (reference sequence). The CDR3 protein is CASSLHAGDGTQYF. The CDR3 nucleotides read TGTGCCAGCAGCTTGCATGCAGGGGATGGTACGCAGTATTTT.

The chain combines TRBV3-1 with TRBJ2-5; D gene ambiguous. In germline, CDR1 is LGHDT, CDR2 YNNKEL (reference sequence). Trimming took off 4 bases at V and 2 bases at J, with 11 bases between the two ends. The CDR3 is 14 amino acids. Written as DNA, the CDR3 is TGTGCCAGCAGCCCCGCCCTGGGGCAAGAGACCCAGTACTTC. Its protein is CASSPALGQETQYF.

The chain carries TRBV4-2 and TRBJ2-1; 11 nucleotides agree with TRBD2. The CDR3 is made up of 17 amino acids. CDR1 is LGHNA, CDR2 YNFKEQ, per germline. Trimming took 1 base from V and 5 from J; bases not matched to a gene: 7. The CDR3 region is CASSQAVAGGGDNEQFF. The CDR3 DNA is TGTGCCAGCAGCCAAGCTGTAGCGGGAGGGGGGGACAATGAGCAGTTCTTC.

J is TRBJ1-2 and V is TRBV10-3; 8 nucleotides align to TRBD1. The germline gives CDR1 ENHRY, CDR2 SYGVKD. This CDR3 has 12 residues. V shed 7 bases and J 8 bases; nucleotides not matched to a gene: 6. The CDR3: CAITGQGGGYTF. The CDR3, as DNA: TGTGCCATCACAGGACAGGGAGGAGGCTACACCTTC.

This clonotype occurred many times. The gene calls are TRBV20-1 and TRBJ2-1; D gene uncertain. Germline assignment: CDR1 DFQATT and CDR2 SNEGSKA (reference sequence). The CDR3 is 15 amino acids. The V gene lost 3 bases and the J gene lost 1 base, with 13 bases spanning the gap. For the CDR3, the DNA is TGCAGTGCTAGTCGGGTGGGTAGGTCCTACAATGAGCAGTTCTTC. Translated, it gives CSASRVGRSYNEQFF.

The chain couples TRBV6-1 to TRBJ1-6, with 9 nucleotides matching TRBD1. J lost 8 bases, V lost 6 bases, and 8 bases had no gene match. CDR3 length equals 15 residues. The V gene's germline CDR1 is MNHNS and CDR2 SASEGT. The CDR3 is CASRRDRGKDSPLHF. Written as DNA, the CDR3 is TGTGCCAGCAGACGCGACAGGGGGAAGGATTCACCCCTCCACTTT.

This clonotype was seen only a few times. This chain links TRBV15 with TRBJ2-7; D tentatively fits TRBD1 or TRBD2 (5 bases each). Looked up from germline, CDR1 is LNHNV and CDR2 is YYDKDF (reference sequence). V lost 0 bases and J lost 4, with 13 bases in between. The length of the CDR3 is 15 residues. As DNA, the CDR3 is TGTGCCACCAGCAGAGATCAGGGAGCCGGGTACGAGCAGTACTTC. Amino acids: CATSRDQGAGYEQYF.

This chain joins TRBV7-3 and TRBJ2-5; no firm D call. The DNA end favors TRBJ2-7, so the J call may be wrong. The CDR3 totals 14 residues. CDR1 and CDR2 from the germline V gene are SGHTA and FQGTGA. The CDR3 DNA sequence: TGTGCCAGCAGCTTAACGGTAGGCAGCAGCGAGCAGTACTTC. This encodes CASSLTVGSSEQYF.

V is TRBV3-1 and J is TRBJ2-7, with D possibly called TRBD1 or TRBD2 (5 bases each). Germline assignment: CDR1 LGHDT and CDR2 YNNKEL (reference sequence). Trimming removed 0 bases from V and 4 bases from J, with 10 bases in between. The CDR3 is made up of 14 amino acids. The DNA of the CDR3 is TGTGCCAGCAGCCAAGATCGTTGGGGGTACGAGCAGTACTTC. This codes for CASSQDRWGYEQYF.

This clonotype was counted only a few times. This rearrangement joins TRBV24-1 to TRBJ2-3, with D hard to call. Germline V lookup: CDR1 KGHDR, CDR2 SFDVKD. The CDR3 spans 12 residues. The V end was cut by 4 bases, the J end by 3 bases, with 4 bases between. The CDR3 loop is CATSEQTDTQYF. Written as DNA, the CDR3 is TGTGCCACCAGTGAGCAGACAGATACGCAGTATTTT.

The chain joins TRBV12-3 or TRBV12-4 to TRBJ2-7; D might be TRBD2 (5 bases). The germline V and J ends were trimmed by 11 bases and 7 bases, with 18 bases remaining between them. The CDR3 totals 12 residues. CDR3 loop: CAVREGSREQYF. The CDR3 nucleotides are TGTGCCGTAAGAGAGGGTTCAAGGGAGCAGTACTTC.

Regarding this clonotype: A junction end diverges from the germline sequence, so it may reflect a read error. This rearrangement joins TRBV6-4 to TRBJ1-1; D call uncertain. This CDR3 has 14 amino acids. Germline V gene sequence: CDR1 MRHNA, CDR2 SNTAGT. In DNA, the CDR3 is TGTGCCAGCAGCCCCCGGGTCCTGAACACTAAAGCTTTCTTT. As protein: CASSPRVLNTKAFF.